The rows below give T cell receptor beta chains drawn from one sample of a study of memory CD4+ T cells and cytomegalovirus serostatus. Repertoires were generated with immunoSEQ multiplex PCR, while TCRdb's copy carries only in-frame clones and drops some. The table has about 44,000 clones, 76% seen once; the top ten hold 1.5% to 2.5%. The sequenced material came from memory CD4+ T cells from blood. Receptors were obtained from an adult in good health and CMV-seronegative. Each CDR3 is given with its conserved first and last residue. A D gene is named only where the DNA matches it firmly. Clone size is shown for a subset of rows, as once, few, many or a class of expanded clone.

clone_size: .
v_call: TRBV18
j_call: TRBJ2-1
d_call: TRBD2
cdr3_aa: CASSPRLAGGHNEQFF
cdr3_nt: TGTGCCAGCTCACCACGGCTAGCGGGGGGTCACAATGAGCAGTTCTTC

clone_size: .
v_call: TRBV15
j_call: TRBJ1-5
d_call: TRBD1
cdr3_aa: CATSRGAGGGNQPQHF
cdr3_nt: TGTGCCACCAGCAGGGGGGCAGGGGGAGGGAATCAGCCCCAGCATTTT

clone_size: .
v_call: TRBV5-1
j_call: TRBJ2-7
d_call: TRBD1
cdr3_aa: CASRPETGNPPEQYF
cdr3_nt: TGCGCCAGCAGACCAGAGACAGGGAATCCCCCAGAGCAGTACTTC

clone_size: .
v_call: TRBV11-3
j_call: TRBJ1-3
d_call: .
cdr3_aa: CASSATRSRGNTIYF
cdr3_nt: TGTGCCAGCAGCGCGACGCGTAGCAGAGGAAACACCATATATTTT

clone_size: .
v_call: TRBV7-9
j_call: TRBJ2-1
d_call: .
cdr3_aa: CASSRGTNNEQFF
cdr3_nt: TGTGCCAGCAGCCGCGGTACGAACAATGAGCAGTTCTTC

clone_size: .
v_call: TRBV5-1
j_call: TRBJ2-6
d_call: .
cdr3_aa: CASTLDPGYGANVLTF
cdr3_nt: TGCGCCAGCACCCTGGACCCGGGGTATGGGGCCAACGTCCTGACTTTC

clone_size: few
v_call: TRBV6-6
j_call: TRBJ2-7
d_call: TRBD1
cdr3_aa: CASRWDSNYEQYF
cdr3_nt: TGTGCCAGCAGATGGGACAGCAACTACGAGCAGTACTTC

clone_size: .
v_call: TRBV12-5
j_call: TRBJ2-5
d_call: .
cdr3_aa: CASGPRADTMETQYF
cdr3_nt: TGTGCTAGTGGCCCCAGAGCGGACACCATGGAGACCCAGTACTTC

clone_size: .
v_call: TRBV5-1
j_call: TRBJ2-5
d_call: TRBD2
cdr3_aa: CASSLGTSGHQETQYF
cdr3_nt: TGCGCCAGCAGCTTGGGGACTAGCGGGCATCAAGAGACCCAGTACTTC

clone_size: .
v_call: TRBV6-1
j_call: TRBJ2-7
d_call: .
cdr3_aa: CASRQGLSSYEQYF
cdr3_nt: TGTGCCAGCAGGCAAGGACTCTCGTCCTACGAGCAGTACTTC

clone_size: few
v_call: TRBV7-6
j_call: TRBJ1-2
d_call: .
cdr3_aa: CASSRRGMDGYTF
cdr3_nt: TGTGCCAGCAGCCGCCGAGGTATGGATGGCTACACCTTC

clone_size: .
v_call: TRBV6-1
j_call: TRBJ2-7
d_call: TRBD1
cdr3_aa: CASKVDWGQNYEQYF
cdr3_nt: TGTGCCAGCAAAGTGGATTGGGGACAGAACTACGAGCAGTACTTC

clone_size: .
v_call: TRBV5-3
j_call: TRBJ1-5
d_call: TRBD1
cdr3_aa: CARSIWTGNNQPQHF
cdr3_nt: TGTGCCAGAAGCATATGGACAGGGAACAATCAGCCCCAGCATTTT

clone_size: few
v_call: TRBV6-6
j_call: TRBJ2-2
d_call: TRBD2
cdr3_aa: CASKGSGGMNTGELFF
cdr3_nt: TGTGCCAGCAAGGGTAGCGGGGGGATGAACACCGGGGAGCTGTTTTTT

clone_size: .
v_call: TRBV12-5
j_call: TRBJ1-5
d_call: .
cdr3_aa: CASGLVSRAQHF
cdr3_nt: TGTGCTAGTGGTTTGGTAAGTAGGGCCCAGCATTTT

clone_size: .
v_call: TRBV6-5
j_call: TRBJ1-6
d_call: TRBD1
cdr3_aa: CASRGRGQYNSPLHF
cdr3_nt: TGTGCCAGCAGGGGCAGGGGGCAATATAATTCACCCCTCCACTTT

clone_size: few
v_call: TRBV9
j_call: TRBJ1-1
d_call: .
cdr3_aa: CASSVRAMNTEAFF
cdr3_nt: TGTGCCAGCAGCGTGCGGGCCATGAACACTGAAGCTTTCTTT

clone_size: .
v_call: TRBV2
j_call: TRBJ2-3
d_call: .
cdr3_aa: CASSELASRTDTQYF
cdr3_nt: TGTGCCAGCAGTGAGCTAGCCTCCCGCACAGATACGCAGTATTTT

clone_size: once
v_call: TRBV6-1
j_call: TRBJ1-5
d_call: .
cdr3_aa: CASKESASAQPQHF
cdr3_nt: TGTGCCAGCAAGGAGTCGGCATCCGCTCAGCCCCAGCATTTT

clone_size: .
v_call: TRBV7-9
j_call: TRBJ2-1
d_call: .
cdr3_aa: CASSLGKKRGEQFF
cdr3_nt: TGTGCCAGCAGCTTAGGTAAAAAGAGGGGTGAGCAGTTCTTC

clone_size: medium-sized
v_call: TRBV6-4
j_call: TRBJ2-2
d_call: .
cdr3_aa: CASSRGRGTGELFF
cdr3_nt: TGTGCCAGCAGTCGAGGGCGAGGAACCGGGGAGCTGTTTTTT

clone_size: .
v_call: TRBV7-6
j_call: TRBJ1-1
d_call: .
cdr3_aa: CASSLGWGTSNTEAFF
cdr3_nt: TGTGCCAGCAGCTTAGGCTGGGGTACCTCGAACACTGAAGCTTTCTTT

clone_size: .
v_call: TRBV5-1
j_call: TRBJ2-7
d_call: .
cdr3_aa: CASSLNWGTYEQYF
cdr3_nt: TGCGCCAGCAGCTTGAATTGGGGGACCTACGAGCAGTACTTC

clone_size: .
v_call: TRBV7-8
j_call: TRBJ1-4
d_call: TRBD1
cdr3_aa: CASSYDRAEKLFF
cdr3_nt: TGTGCCAGCAGCTACGACAGGGCGGAAAAACTGTTTTTT

clone_size: .
v_call: TRBV27
j_call: TRBJ1-6
d_call: TRBD1
cdr3_aa: CASSSARGLSPLHF
cdr3_nt: TGTGCCAGCAGTTCCGCCAGGGGGCTCTCACCCCTCCACTTT

clone_size: .
v_call: TRBV14
j_call: TRBJ1-1
d_call: .
cdr3_aa: CASSQGLSEAFF
cdr3_nt: TGTGCCAGCAGCCAAGGACTTAGTGAAGCTTTCTTT

clone_size: .
v_call: TRBV5-6
j_call: TRBJ1-1
d_call: .
cdr3_aa: CASTRRIRTEAFF
cdr3_nt: TGTGCCAGCACCCGCAGAATAAGGACTGAAGCTTTCTTT

clone_size: .
v_call: TRBV12-5
j_call: TRBJ1-3
d_call: TRBD1
cdr3_aa: CASASMTGLSGNTIYF
cdr3_nt: TGTGCTAGTGCTTCCATGACAGGGTTATCTGGAAACACCATATATTTT

clone_size: .
v_call: TRBV6-1
j_call: TRBJ2-7
d_call: .
cdr3_aa: CASRTGNEQYF
cdr3_nt: TGTGCCAGCCGCACAGGGAACGAGCAGTACTTC

clone_size: .
v_call: TRBV5-6
j_call: TRBJ1-1
d_call: .
cdr3_aa: CASSLPNTEAFF
cdr3_nt: TGTGCCAGCAGCTTGCCGAACACTGAAGCTTTCTTT

clone_size: .
v_call: TRBV30
j_call: TRBJ2-4
d_call: .
cdr3_aa: CAREAEGAKNIQYF
cdr3_nt: TGTGCCCGCGAGGCTGAGGGAGCCAAAAACATTCAGTACTTC

clone_size: .
v_call: TRBV5-1
j_call: TRBJ2-1
d_call: .
cdr3_aa: CASSLVAAWDYNEQFF
cdr3_nt: TGCGCCAGCAGCTTGGTGGCAGCCTGGGACTACAATGAGCAGTTCTTC

clone_size: .
v_call: TRBV6-1
j_call: TRBJ1-3
d_call: .
cdr3_aa: CASSEQPGAGNTIYF
cdr3_nt: TGTGCCAGCAGTGAACAGCCCGGCGCTGGAAACACCATATATTTT

clone_size: .
v_call: TRBV6-4
j_call: TRBJ2-3
d_call: TRBD2
cdr3_aa: CASSDSSGGADTQYF
cdr3_nt: TGTGCCAGCAGTGACTCTAGCGGGGGGGCAGATACGCAGTATTTT

clone_size: .
v_call: TRBV30
j_call: TRBJ2-7
d_call: TRBD2
cdr3_aa: CAWSVLAARYF
cdr3_nt: TGTGCCTGGAGTGTACTAGCGGCTCGGTACTTC

clone_size: .
v_call: TRBV7-9
j_call: TRBJ1-4
d_call: .
cdr3_aa: CASSLSGVGEKLFF
cdr3_nt: TGTGCCAGCAGCCTGTCCGGGGTTGGGGAAAAACTGTTTTTT

clone_size: .
v_call: TRBV19
j_call: TRBJ1-6
d_call: .
cdr3_aa: CASSIEPTAPLHF
cdr3_nt: TGTGCCAGTAGTATAGAACCAACGGCACCCCTCCACTTT

clone_size: .
v_call: TRBV11-3
j_call: TRBJ1-2
d_call: .
cdr3_aa: CASSLRGGDGYTF
cdr3_nt: TGTGCCAGCAGCCTCCGTGGGGGTGATGGCTACACCTTC

clone_size: .
v_call: TRBV1
j_call: TRBJ2-7
d_call: .
cdr3_aa: CTSRPGTPYEQYF
cdr3_nt: TGCACCAGCAGGCCCGGGACACCCTACGAGCAGTACTTC

clone_size: .
v_call: TRBV7-8
j_call: TRBJ2-2
d_call: .
cdr3_aa: CASSLDGGKTGELFF
cdr3_nt: TGTGCCAGCAGCTTAGATGGGGGGAAAACCGGGGAGCTGTTTTTT

clone_size: few
v_call: TRBV4-1
j_call: TRBJ1-6
d_call: .
cdr3_aa: CASSQDAGINSPLHF
cdr3_nt: TGCGCCAGCAGCCAAGATGCGGGGATAAATTCACCCCTCCACTTT

clone_size: .
v_call: TRBV19
j_call: TRBJ2-3
d_call: .
cdr3_aa: CASSGDFTQYF
cdr3_nt: TGTGCCAGTTCGGGGGATTTTACGCAGTATTTT

clone_size: .
v_call: TRBV13
j_call: TRBJ1-1
d_call: .
cdr3_aa: CASSLGGADTSEAFF
cdr3_nt: TGTGCCAGCAGCTTAGGAGGCGCAGACACCTCCGAAGCTTTCTTT

clone_size: few
v_call: TRBV4-1
j_call: TRBJ2-1
d_call: .
cdr3_aa: CASSQVNEQFF
cdr3_nt: TGCGCCAGCAGCCAAGTTAATGAGCAGTTCTTC

clone_size: .
v_call: TRBV20-1
j_call: TRBJ2-5
d_call: .
cdr3_aa: CSARVGETQYF
cdr3_nt: TGCAGTGCTAGAGTTGGAGAGACCCAGTACTTC

clone_size: .
v_call: TRBV5-8
j_call: TRBJ1-6
d_call: .
cdr3_aa: CASSLGQLNNSPLHF
cdr3_nt: TGTGCCAGCAGCCTCGGACAGCTCAATAATTCACCCCTCCACTTT

clone_size: .
v_call: TRBV2
j_call: TRBJ1-1
d_call: .
cdr3_aa: CASNIRKSPRQKDTEAFF
cdr3_nt: TGTGCCAGCAATATTAGAAAATCTCCGCGACAAAAGGACACTGAAGCTTTCTTT

clone_size: .
v_call: TRBV28
j_call: TRBJ2-5
d_call: .
cdr3_aa: CASRSTGGVETQYF
cdr3_nt: TGTGCCAGCAGGTCAACAGGGGGGGTGGAGACCCAGTACTTC